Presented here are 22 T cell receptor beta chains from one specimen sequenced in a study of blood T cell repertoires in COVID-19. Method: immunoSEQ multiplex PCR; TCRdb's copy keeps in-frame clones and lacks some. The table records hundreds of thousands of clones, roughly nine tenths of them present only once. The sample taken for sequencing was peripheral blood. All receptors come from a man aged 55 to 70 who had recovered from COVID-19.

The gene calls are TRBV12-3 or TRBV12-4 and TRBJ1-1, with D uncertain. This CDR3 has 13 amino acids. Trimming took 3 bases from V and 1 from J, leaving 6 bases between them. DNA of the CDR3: TGTGCCAGCAGTTTCGGGGAGAACACTGAAGCTTTCTTT. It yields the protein CASSFGENTEAFF.

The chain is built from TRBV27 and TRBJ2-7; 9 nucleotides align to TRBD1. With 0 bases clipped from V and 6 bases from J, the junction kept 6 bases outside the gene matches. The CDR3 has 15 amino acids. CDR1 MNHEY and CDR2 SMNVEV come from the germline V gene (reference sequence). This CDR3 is CASSLSGTGTGEQYF. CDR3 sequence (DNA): TGTGCCAGCAGTTTATCTGGGACAGGGACAGGCGAGCAGTACTTC.

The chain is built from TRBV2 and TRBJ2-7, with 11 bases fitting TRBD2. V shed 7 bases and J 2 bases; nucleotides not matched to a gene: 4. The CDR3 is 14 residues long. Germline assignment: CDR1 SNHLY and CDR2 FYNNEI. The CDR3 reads CASTKLAGAYEQYF. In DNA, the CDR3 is TGTGCCAGCACCAAACTAGCGGGGGCCTACGAGCAGTACTTC.

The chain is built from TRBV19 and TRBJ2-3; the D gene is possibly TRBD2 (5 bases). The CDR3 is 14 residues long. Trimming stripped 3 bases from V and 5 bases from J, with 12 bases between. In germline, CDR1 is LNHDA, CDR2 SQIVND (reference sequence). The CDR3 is CASSINRGKDTQYF. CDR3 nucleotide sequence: TGTGCCAGTAGTATTAACCGGGGAAAAGATACGCAGTATTTT.

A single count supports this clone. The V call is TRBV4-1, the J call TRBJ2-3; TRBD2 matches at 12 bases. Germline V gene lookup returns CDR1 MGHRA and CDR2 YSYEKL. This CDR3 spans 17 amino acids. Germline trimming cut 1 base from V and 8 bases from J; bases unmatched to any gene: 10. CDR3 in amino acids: CASSQGWTSGELATQYF. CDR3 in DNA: TGCGCCAGCAGCCAAGGCTGGACTAGCGGGGAGCTCGCTACGCAGTATTTT.

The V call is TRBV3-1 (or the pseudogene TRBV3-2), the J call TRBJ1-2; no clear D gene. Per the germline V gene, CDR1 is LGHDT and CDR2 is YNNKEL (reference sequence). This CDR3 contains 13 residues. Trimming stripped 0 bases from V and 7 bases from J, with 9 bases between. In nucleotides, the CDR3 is TGTGCCAGCAGCCAAGAAATACTCGGTGGCTACACCTTC. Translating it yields CASSQEILGGYTF.

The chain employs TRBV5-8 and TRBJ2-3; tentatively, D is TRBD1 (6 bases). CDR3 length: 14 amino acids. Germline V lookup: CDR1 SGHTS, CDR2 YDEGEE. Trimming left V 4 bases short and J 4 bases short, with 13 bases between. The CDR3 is CASSGHRVSDTQYF. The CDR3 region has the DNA TGTGCCAGCAGCGGACACAGGGTCTCAGATACGCAGTATTTT.

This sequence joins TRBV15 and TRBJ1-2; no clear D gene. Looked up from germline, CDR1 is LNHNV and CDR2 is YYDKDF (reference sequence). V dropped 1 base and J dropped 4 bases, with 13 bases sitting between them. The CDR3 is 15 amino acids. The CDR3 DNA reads TGTGCCACCAGCAGAGCGGGTCAGCCCTTCTATGGCTACACCTTC. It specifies CATSRAGQPFYGYTF.

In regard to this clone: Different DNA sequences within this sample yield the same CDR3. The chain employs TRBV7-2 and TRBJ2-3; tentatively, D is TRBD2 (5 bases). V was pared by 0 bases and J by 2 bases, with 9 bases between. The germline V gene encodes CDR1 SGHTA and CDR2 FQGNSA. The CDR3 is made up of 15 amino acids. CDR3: CASSLARGSTDTQYF. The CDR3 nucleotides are TGTGCCAGCAGCTTAGCGCGCGGGTCCACAGATACGCAGTATTTT.

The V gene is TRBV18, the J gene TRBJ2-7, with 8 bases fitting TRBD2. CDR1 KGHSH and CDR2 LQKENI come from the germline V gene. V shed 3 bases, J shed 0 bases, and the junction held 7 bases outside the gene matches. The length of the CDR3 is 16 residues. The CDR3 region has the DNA TGTGCCAGCTCACCCCCGGGGGGGGCGGGCTCCTACGAGCAGTACTTC. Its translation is CASSPPGGAGSYEQYF.

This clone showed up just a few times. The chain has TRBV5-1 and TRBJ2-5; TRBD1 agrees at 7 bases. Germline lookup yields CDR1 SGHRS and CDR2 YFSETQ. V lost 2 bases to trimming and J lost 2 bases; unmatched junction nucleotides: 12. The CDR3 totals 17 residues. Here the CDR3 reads CASSFPPNRDRQETQYF. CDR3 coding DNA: TGCGCCAGCAGCTTCCCCCCGAACCGGGACAGACAAGAGACCCAGTACTTC. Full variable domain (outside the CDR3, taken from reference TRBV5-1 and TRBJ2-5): KAGVTQTPRYLIKTRGQQVTLSCSPISGHRSVSWYQQTPGQGLQFLFEYFSETQRNKGNFPGRFSGRQFSNSRSEMNVSTLELGDSALYLCASSFPPNRDRQETQYFGPGTRLLVL.

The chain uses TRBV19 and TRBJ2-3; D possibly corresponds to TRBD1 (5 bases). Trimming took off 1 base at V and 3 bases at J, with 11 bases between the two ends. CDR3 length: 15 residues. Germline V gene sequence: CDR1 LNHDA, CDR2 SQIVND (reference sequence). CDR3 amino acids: CASSIGLQGTDTQYF. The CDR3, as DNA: TGTGCCAGTAGTATAGGTCTTCAGGGAACAGATACGCAGTATTTT.

CDR3 DNA sequence: TGTGCCAGCAGCTTCAATGACAGGGCGGATACGCAGTATTTT. It translates to CASSFNDRADTQYF. This chain uses TRBV5-4 with TRBJ2-3; TRBD1 agrees at 7 bases. The length of the CDR3 is 14 residues. Germline CDR1 reads SGHNT; CDR2 reads YYREEE (reference sequence). V was clipped by 2 bases and J by 6 bases; unmatched bases: 6.

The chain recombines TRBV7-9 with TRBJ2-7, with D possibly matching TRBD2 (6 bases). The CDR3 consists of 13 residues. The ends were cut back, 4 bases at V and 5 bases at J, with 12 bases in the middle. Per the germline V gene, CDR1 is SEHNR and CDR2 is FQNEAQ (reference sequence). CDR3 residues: CASSSRGRDEQYF. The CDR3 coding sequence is TGTGCCAGCAGCTCACGGGGGAGAGACGAGCAGTACTTC.

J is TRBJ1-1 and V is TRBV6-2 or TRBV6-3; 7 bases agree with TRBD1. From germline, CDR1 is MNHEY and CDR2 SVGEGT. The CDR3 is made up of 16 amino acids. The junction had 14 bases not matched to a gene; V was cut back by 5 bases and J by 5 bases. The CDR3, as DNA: TGTGCCAGCAGTCCCCTCGCGGCAGGGGGGCGGACTGAAGCTTTCTTT. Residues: CASSPLAAGGRTEAFF.

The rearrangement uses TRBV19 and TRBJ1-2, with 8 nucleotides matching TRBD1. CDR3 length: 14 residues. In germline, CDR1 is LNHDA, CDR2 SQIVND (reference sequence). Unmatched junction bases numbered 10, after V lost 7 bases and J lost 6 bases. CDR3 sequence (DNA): TGTGCCAGTACTGTGACAGGGGACAACGATGGCTACACCTTC. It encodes CASTVTGDNDGYTF.

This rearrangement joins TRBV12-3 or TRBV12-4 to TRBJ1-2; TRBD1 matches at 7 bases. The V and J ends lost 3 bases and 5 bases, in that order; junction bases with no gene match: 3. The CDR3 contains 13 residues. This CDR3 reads CASSFGQEYGYTF. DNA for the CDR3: TGTGCCAGCAGTTTCGGACAGGAGTATGGCTACACCTTC.

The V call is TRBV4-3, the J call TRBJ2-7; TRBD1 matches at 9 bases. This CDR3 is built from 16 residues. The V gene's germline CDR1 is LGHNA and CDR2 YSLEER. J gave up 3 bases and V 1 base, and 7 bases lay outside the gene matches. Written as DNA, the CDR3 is TGCGCCAGCAGCCAAGGCCAGGGACAGGGCTTCTACGAGCAGTACTTC. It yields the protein CASSQGQGQGFYEQYF.

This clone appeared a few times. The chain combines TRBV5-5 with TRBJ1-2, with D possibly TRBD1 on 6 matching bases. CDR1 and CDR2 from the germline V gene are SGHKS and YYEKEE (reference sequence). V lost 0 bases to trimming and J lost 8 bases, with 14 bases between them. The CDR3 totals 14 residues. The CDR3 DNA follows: TGTGCCAGCAGCTTGGATTGGACAGCTATGGGCTACACCTTC. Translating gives CASSLDWTAMGYTF.

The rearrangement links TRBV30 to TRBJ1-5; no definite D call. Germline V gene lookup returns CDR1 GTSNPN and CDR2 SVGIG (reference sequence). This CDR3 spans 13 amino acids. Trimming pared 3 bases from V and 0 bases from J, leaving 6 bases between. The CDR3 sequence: CAWSRDSNQPQHF. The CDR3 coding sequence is TGTGCCTGGAGCCGGGATAGCAATCAGCCCCAGCATTTT.

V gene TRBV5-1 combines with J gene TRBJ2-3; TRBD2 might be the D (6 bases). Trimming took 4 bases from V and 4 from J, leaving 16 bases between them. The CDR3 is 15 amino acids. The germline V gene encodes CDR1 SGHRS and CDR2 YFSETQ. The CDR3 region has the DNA TGCGCCAGCAGCCGCCGACTAGGGATGGCAGATACGCAGTATTTT. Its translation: CASSRRLGMADTQYF. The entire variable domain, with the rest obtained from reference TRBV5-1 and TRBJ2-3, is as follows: KAGVTQTPRYLIKTRGQQVTLSCSPISGHRSVSWYQQTPGQGLQFLFEYFSETQRNKGNFPGRFSGRQFSNSRSEMNVSTLELGDSALYLCASSRRLGMADTQYFGPGTRLTVL.

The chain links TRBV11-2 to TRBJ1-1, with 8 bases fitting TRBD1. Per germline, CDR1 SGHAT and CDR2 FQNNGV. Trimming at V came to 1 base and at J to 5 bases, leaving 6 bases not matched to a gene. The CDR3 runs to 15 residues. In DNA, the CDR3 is TGTGCCAGCAGCTTAGGCGGACAGGGTGGGACTGAAGCTTTCTTT. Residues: CASSLGGQGGTEAFF.